Sequencing of this T cell receptor (beta chain) was carried out in a study of Tregs in tolerant kidney transplant recipients. As regards this clone: The antigen is undetermined.

This table comes from immunoSEQ multiplex PCR, and its TCRdb copy is limited to in-frame clones, with some not included. Of fewer than 150,000 clones detected, around 91% appear once; the ten largest clones hold approximately 0.6%. General study points: Tregs expanded with activated donor B cells seemed most donor-specific. Biological reproducibility was not directly addressed in this study.

The V end was cut by 11 bases, the J end by 2 bases, with 15 bases between. Germline CDR1 is MNHNY and CDR2 is SVGAGI (reference sequence). The CDR3 has 13 amino acids. Sequencing was carried out using CD4+ T cells from blood. The chain joins TRBV6-6 to TRBJ2-5, with a tentative D call TRBD1 (5 bases). The clonotype originates from a human donor in good health. The CDR3 DNA is TGTGCCGTGCGACGGACATTACAAGAGACCCAGTACTTC. Amino acids: CAVRRTLQETQYF.